This section outlines one T cell receptor beta chain sequence together with its context. Other DNA sequences from this sample encode an identical CDR3 as well. This PCR relied on a set of 60 Vbeta primers and 13 Jbeta primers. Only in-frame clones appear in the TCRdb table, and some are missing; sequencing was by immunoSEQ multiplex PCR. Among under 170,000 clones listed, 79% were seen once. With V trimmed by 0 bases and J by 0 bases, 1 base remained unmatched. The CDR3 runs 15 residues. CDR1 is SGHNT, CDR2 YYREEE, per germline (reference sequence). This record belongs to a study of cytomegalovirus exposure and HLA in healthy donors.

This receptor was identified in a man in his fifties in good health and CMV-seropositive. The specimen was PBMCs. This chain uses TRBV5-4 with TRBJ2-7; 9 bases match TRBD2. The CDR3 sequence: CASSLGSGGSYEQYF. Written as DNA, the CDR3 is TGTGCCAGCAGCTTGGGTAGCGGGGGCTCCTACGAGCAGTACTTC.